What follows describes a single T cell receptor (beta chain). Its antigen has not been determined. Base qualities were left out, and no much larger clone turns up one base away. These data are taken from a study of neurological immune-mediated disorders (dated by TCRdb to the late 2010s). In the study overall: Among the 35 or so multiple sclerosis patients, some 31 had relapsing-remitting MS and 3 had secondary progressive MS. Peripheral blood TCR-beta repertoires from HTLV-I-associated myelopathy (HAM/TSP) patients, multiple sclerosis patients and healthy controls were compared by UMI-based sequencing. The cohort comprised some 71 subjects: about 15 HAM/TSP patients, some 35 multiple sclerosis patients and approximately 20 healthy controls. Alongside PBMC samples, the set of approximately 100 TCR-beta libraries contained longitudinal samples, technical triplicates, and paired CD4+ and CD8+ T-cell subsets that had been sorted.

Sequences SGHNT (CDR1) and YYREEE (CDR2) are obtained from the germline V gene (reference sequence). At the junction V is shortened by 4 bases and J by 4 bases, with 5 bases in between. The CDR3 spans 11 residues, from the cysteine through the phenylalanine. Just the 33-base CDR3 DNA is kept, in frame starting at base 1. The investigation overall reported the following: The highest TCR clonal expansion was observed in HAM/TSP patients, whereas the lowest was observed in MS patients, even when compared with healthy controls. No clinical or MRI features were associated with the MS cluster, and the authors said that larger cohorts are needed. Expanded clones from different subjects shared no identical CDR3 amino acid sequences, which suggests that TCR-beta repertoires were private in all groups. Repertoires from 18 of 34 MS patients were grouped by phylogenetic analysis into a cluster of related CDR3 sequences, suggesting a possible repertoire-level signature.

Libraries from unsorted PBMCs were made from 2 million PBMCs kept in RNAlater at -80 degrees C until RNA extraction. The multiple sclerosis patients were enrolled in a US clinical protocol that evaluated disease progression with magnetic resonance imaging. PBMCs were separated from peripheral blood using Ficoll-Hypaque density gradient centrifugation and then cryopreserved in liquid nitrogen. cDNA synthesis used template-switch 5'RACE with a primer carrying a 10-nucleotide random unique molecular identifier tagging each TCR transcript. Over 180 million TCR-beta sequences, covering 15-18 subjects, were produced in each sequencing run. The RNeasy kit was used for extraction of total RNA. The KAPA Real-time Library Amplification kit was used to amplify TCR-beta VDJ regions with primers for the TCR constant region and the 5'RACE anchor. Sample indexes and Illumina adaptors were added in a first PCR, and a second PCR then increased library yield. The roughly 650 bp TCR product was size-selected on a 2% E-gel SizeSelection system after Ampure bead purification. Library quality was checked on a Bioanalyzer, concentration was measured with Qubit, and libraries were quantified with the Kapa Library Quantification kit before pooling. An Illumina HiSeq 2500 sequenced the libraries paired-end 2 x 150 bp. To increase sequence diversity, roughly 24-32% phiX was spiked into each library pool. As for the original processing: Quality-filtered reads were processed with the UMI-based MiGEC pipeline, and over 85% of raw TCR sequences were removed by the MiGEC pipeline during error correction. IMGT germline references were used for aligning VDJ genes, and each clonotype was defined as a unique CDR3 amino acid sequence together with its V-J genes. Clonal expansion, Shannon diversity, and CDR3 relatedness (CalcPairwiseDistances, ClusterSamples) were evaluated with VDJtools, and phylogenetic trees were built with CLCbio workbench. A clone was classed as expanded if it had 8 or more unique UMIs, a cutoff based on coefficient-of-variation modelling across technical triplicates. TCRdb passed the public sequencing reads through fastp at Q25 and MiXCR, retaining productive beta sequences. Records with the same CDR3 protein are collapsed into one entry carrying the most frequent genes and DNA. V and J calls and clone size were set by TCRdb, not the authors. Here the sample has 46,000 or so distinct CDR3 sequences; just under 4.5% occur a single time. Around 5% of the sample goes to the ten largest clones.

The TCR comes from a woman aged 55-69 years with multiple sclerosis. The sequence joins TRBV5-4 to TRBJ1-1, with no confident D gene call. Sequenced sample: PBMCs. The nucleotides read TGTGCCAGCAGCCTCTCCACTGAAGCTTTCTTT. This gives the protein CASSLSTEAFF.